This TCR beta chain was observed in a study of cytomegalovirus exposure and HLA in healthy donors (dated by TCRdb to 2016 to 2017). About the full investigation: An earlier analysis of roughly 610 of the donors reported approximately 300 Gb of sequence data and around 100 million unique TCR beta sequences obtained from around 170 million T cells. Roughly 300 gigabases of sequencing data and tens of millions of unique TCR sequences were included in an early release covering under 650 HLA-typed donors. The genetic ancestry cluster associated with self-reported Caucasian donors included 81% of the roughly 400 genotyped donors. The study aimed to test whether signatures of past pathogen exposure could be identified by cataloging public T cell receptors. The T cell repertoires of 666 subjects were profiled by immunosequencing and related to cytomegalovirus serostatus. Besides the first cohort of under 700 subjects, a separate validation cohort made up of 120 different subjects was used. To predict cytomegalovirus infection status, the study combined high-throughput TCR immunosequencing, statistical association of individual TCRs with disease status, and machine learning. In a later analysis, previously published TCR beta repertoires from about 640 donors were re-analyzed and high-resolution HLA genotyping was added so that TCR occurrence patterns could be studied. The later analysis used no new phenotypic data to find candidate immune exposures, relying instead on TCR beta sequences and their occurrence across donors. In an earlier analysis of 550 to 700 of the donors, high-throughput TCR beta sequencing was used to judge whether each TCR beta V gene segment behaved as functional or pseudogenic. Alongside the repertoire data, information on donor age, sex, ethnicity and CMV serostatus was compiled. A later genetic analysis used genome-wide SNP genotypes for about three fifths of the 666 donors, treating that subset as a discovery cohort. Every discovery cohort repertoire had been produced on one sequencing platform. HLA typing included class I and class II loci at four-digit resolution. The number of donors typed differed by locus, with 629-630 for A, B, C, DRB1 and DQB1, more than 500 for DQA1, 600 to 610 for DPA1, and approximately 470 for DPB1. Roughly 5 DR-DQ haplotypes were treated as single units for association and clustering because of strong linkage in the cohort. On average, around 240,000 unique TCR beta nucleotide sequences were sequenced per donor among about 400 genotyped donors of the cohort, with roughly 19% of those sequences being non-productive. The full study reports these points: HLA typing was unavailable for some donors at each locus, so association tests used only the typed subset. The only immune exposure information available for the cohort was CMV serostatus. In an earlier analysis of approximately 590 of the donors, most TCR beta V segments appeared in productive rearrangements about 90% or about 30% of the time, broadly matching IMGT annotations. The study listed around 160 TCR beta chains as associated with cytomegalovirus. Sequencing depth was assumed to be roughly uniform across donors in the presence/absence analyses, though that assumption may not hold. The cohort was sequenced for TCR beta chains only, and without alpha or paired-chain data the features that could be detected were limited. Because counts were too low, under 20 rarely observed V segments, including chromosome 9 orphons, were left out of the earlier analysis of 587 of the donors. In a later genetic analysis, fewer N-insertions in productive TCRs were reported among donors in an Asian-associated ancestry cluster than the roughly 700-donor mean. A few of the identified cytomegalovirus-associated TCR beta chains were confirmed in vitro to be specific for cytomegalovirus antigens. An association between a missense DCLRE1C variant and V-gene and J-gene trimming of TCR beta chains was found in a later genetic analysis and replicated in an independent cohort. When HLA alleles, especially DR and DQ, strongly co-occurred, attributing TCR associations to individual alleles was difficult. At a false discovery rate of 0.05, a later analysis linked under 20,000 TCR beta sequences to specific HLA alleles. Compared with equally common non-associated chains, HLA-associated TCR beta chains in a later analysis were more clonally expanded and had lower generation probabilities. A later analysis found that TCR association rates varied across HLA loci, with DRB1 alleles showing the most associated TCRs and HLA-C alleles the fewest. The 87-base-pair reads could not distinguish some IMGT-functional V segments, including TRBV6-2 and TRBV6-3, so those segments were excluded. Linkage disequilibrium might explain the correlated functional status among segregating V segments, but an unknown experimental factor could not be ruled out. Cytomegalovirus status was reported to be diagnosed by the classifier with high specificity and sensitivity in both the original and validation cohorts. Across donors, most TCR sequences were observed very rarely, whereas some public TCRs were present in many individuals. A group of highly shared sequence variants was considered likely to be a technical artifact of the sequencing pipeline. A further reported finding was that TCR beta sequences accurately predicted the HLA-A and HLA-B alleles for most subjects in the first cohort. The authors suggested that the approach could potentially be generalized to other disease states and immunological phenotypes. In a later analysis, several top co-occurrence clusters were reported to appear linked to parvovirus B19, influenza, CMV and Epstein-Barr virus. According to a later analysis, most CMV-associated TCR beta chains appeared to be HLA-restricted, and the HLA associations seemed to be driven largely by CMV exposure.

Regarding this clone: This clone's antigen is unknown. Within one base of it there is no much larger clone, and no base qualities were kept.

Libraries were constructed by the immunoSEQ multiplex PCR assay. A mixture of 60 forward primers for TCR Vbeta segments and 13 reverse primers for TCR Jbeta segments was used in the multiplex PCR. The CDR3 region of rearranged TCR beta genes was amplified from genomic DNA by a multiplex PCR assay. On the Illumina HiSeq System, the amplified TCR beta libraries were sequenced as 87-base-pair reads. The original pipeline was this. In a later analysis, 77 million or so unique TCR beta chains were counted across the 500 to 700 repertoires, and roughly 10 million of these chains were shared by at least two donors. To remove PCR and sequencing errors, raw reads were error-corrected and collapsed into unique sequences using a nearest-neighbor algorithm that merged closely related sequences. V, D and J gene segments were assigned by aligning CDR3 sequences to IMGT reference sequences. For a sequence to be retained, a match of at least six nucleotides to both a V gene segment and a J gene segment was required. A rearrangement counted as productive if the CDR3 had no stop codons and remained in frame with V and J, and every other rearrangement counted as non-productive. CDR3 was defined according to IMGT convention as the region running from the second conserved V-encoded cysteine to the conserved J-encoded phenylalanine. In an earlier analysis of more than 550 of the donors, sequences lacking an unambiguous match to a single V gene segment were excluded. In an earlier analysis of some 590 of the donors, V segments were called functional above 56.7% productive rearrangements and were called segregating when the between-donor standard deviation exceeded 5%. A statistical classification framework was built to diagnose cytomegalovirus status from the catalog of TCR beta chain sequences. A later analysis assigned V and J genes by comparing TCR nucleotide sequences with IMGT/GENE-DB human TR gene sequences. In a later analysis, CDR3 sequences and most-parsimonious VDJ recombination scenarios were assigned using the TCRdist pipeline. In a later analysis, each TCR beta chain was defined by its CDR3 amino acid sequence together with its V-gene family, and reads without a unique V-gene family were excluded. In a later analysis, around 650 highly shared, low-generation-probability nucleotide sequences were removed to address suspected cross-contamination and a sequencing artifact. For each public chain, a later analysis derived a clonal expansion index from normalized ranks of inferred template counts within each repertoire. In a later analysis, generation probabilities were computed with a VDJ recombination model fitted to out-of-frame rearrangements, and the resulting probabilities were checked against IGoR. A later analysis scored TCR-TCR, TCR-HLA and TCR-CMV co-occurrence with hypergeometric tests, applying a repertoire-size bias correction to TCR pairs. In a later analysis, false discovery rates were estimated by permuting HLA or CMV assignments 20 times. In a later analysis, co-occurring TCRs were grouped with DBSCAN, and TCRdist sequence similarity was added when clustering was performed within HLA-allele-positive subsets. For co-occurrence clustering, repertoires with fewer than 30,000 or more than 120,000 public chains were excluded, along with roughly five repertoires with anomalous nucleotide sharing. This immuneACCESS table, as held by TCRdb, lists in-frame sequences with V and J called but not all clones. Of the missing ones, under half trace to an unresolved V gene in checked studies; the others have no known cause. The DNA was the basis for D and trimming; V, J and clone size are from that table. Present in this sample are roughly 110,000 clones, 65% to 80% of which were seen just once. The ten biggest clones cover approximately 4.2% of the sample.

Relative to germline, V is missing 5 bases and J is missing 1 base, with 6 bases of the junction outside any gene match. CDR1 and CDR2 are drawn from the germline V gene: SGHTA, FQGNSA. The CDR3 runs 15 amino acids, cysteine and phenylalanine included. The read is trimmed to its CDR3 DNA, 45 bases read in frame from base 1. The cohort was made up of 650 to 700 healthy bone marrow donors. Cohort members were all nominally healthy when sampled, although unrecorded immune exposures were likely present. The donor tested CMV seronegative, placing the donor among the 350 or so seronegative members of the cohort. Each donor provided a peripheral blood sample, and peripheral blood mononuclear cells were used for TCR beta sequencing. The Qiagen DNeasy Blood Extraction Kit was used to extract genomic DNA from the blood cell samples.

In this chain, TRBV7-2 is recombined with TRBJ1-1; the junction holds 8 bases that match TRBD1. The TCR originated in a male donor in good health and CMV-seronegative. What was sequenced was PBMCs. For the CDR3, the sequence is CASSTRQGKNTEAFF. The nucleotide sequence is TGTGCCAGCAGCACGCGACAGGGGAAGAACACTGAAGCTTTCTTT.